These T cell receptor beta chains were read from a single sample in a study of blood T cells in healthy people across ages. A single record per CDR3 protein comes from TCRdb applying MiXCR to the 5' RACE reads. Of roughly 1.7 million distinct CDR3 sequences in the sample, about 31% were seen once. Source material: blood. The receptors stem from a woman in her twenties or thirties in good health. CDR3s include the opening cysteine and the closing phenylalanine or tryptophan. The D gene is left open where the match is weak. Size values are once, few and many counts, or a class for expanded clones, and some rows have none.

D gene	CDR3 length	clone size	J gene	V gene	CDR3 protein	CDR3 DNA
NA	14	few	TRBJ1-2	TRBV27	CASSWTRGHYGYTF	TGTGCCAGCAGTTGGACCCGGGGACACTATGGCTACACCTTC
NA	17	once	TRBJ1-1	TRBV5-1	CASSLGGWPGGATEAFF	TGCGCCAGCAGCTTGGGGGGGTGGCCCGGGGGCGCCACTGAAGCTTTCTTT
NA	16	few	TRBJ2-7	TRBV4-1	CASSQDLRPSTYEQYF	TGCGCCAGCAGCCAAGATCTCAGACCCTCCACCTACGAGCAGTACTTC
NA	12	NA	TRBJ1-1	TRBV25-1	CASRDDSRRAFF	TGTGCCAGCAGAGATGATAGCCGGAGAGCTTTCTTT
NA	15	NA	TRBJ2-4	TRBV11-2	CASSLTGKAKNIQYF	TGTGCCAGCAGCCTCACAGGGAAAGCCAAAAACATTCAGTACTTC
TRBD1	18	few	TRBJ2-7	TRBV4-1	CASSQGGMDRGLTYEQYF	TGCGCCAGCAGCCAAGGGGGAATGGACAGGGGGCTGACCTACGAGCAGTACTTC
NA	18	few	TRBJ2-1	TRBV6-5	CASSYSTVRGNTYNEQFF	TGTGCCAGCAGTTACTCGACAGTCCGCGGGAATACCTACAATGAGCAGTTCTTC
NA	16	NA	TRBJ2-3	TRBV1	CTSSPRGSGGEDTQYF	TGCACCAGCAGCCCCCGAGGTAGCGGGGGAGAAGATACGCAGTATTTT
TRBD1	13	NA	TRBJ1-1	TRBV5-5	CASSLWRDSEAFF	TGTGCCAGCAGCTTGTGGAGGGACAGTGAAGCTTTCTTT
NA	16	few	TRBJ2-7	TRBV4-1	CASSLAGGGATYEQYF	TGCGCCAGCAGCCTCGCCGGCGGGGGCGCCACCTACGAGCAGTACTTC
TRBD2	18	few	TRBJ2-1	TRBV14	CARCKIPSGRVPHNEQFF	TGTGCCAGATGCAAGATCCCTAGCGGGAGAGTCCCTCACAATGAGCAGTTCTTC
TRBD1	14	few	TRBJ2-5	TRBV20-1	CSFLDRGSGETQYF	TGCAGCTTCTTGGACAGGGGGAGTGGGGAGACCCAGTACTTC
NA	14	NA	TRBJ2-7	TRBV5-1	CASSIPLGVYEQYF	TGCGCCAGCAGCATCCCCCTCGGGGTCTACGAGCAGTACTTC
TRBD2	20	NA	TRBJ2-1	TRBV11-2	CASSLDNIPGLAGSHNEQFF	TGTGCCAGCAGCTTAGACAATATTCCCGGACTAGCGGGGTCCCACAATGAGCAGTTCTTC
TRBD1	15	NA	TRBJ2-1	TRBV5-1	CASSRTGTGFNEQFF	TGCGCCAGCAGCCGGACCGGGACAGGGTTTAATGAGCAGTTCTTC
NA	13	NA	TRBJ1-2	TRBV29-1	CSVAIGGDYGYTF	TGCAGCGTTGCCATTGGGGGCGACTATGGCTACACCTTC
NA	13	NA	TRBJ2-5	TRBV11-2	CASSADSAETQYF	TGTGCCAGCAGCGCGGACTCCGCGGAGACCCAGTACTTC
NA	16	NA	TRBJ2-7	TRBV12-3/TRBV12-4	CASTLGLQGKTYEQYF	TGTGCCAGCACCCTCGGCCTGCAGGGAAAAACCTACGAGCAGTACTTC
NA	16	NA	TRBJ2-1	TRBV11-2	CASSLGAGKGYNEQFF	TGTGCCAGCAGCTTAGGGGCGGGAAAGGGTTACAATGAGCAGTTCTTC
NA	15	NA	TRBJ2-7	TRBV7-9	CASSLGLGWEHEQYF	TGTGCCAGCAGCTTAGGGCTCGGATGGGAACACGAGCAGTACTTC
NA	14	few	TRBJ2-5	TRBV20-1	CSARQGGGKETQYF	TGCAGTGCTAGGCAGGGGGGAGGGAAAGAGACCCAGTACTTC
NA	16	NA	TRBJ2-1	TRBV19	CATLPRGRGAYNEQFF	TGTGCCACTCTACCAAGGGGGCGGGGGGCCTACAATGAGCAGTTCTTC
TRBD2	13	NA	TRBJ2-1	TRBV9	CASSGLLATEQFF	TGTGCCAGCAGCGGATTACTAGCGACCGAGCAGTTCTTC
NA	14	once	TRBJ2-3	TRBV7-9	CASSFAAPTDTQYF	TGTGCCAGCAGCTTCGCCGCCCCCACAGATACGCAGTATTTT
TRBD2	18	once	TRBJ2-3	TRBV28	CASSPPGLAGRSTDTQYF	TGTGCCAGCAGCCCCCCGGGACTAGCGGGACGAAGCACAGATACGCAGTATTTT
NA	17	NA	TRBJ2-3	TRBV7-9	CASRDTASPGLNPTQYF	TGTGCCAGCAGAGACACGGCATCTCCCGGGCTTAACCCTACGCAGTATTTT
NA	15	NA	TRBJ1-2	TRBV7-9	CASSLTRGANYGYTF	TGTGCCAGCAGCTTAACAAGGGGCGCTAACTATGGCTACACCTTC
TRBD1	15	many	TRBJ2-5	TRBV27	CASSLTGGAIETQYF	TGTGCCAGCAGTTTAACAGGGGGCGCGATAGAGACCCAGTACTTC
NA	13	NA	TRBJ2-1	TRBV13	CASSFGPLSTGFF	TGTGCCAGCAGCTTCGGACCCCTCTCCACGGGGTTCTTC
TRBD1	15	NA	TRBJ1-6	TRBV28	CASRPPRGYNSPLHF	TGTGCCAGCAGGCCTCCCAGGGGGTACAATTCACCCCTCCACTTT
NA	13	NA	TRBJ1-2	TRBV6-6	CASSRLGAVGYTF	TGTGCCAGCAGCCGCCTGGGGGCTGTTGGCTACACCTTC
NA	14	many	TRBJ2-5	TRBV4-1	CASSGNLAQETQYF	TGCGCCAGCAGCGGAAACCTCGCTCAAGAGACCCAGTACTTC
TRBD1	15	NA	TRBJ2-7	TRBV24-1	CATSDPRTGGYEQYF	TGTGCCACCAGTGACCCCCGGACAGGGGGCTACGAGCAGTACTTC
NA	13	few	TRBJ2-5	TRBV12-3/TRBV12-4	CASSITSPETQYF	TGTGCCAGCAGTATAACTAGTCCGGAGACCCAGTACTTC
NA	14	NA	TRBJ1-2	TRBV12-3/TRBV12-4	CASSFRGGDYGYTF	TGTGCCAGCAGTTTTAGGGGGGGGGACTATGGCTACACCTTC
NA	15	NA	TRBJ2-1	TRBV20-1	CSARPDRDNTGEQFF	TGCAGTGCTAGGCCGGACCGGGACAATACGGGTGAGCAGTTCTTC
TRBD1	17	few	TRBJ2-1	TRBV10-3	CAVSPLNRDSSYNEQFF	TGTGCCGTAAGCCCACTTAACCGGGACAGCTCCTACAATGAGCAGTTCTTC
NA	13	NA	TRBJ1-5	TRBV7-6	CASSLASGKPQHF	TGTGCCAGCAGCTTAGCGTCCGGAAAGCCCCAGCATTTT
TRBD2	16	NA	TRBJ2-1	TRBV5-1	CASSLGAGDRNNEQFF	TGCGCCAGCAGCTTGGGAGCGGGAGACAGGAACAATGAGCAGTTCTTC
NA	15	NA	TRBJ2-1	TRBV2	CASILSSGWNNEQFF	TGTGCCAGCATTTTAAGCAGCGGATGGAACAATGAGCAGTTCTTC
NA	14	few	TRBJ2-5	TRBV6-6	CASSYLSSQETQYF	TGTGCCAGCAGTTACCTCAGCTCTCAAGAGACCCAGTACTTC
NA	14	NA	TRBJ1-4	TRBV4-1	CASSHPARNEKLFF	TGCGCCAGCAGCCACCCGGCACGGAATGAAAAACTGTTTTTT
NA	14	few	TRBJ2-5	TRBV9	CASISGEGGETQYF	TGTGCCAGCATCTCAGGGGAAGGGGGAGAGACCCAGTACTTC
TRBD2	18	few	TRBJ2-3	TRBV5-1	CASSPPGGAGSMVDTQYF	TGCGCCAGCAGCCCACCGGGGGGGGCGGGATCGATGGTCGATACGCAGTATTTT
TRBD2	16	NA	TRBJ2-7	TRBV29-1	CSVESLLAGALYEQYF	TGCAGCGTTGAGAGTCTACTAGCGGGGGCCCTCTACGAGCAGTACTTC
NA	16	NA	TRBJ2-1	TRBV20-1	CSARDGRVISYNEQFF	TGCAGTGCTAGAGATGGGCGGGTTATATCCTACAATGAGCAGTTCTTC
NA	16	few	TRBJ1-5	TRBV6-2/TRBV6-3	CASSYSGREGNQPQHF	TGTGCCAGCAGTTACTCGGGCCGGGAAGGCAATCAGCCCCAGCATTTT
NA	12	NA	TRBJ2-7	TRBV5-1	CASTVNWDKQYF	TGCGCCAGCACTGTTAACTGGGACAAGCAGTACTTC
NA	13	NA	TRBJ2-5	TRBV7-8	CASRDFREVTQYF	TGTGCCAGTAGGGACTTCCGAGAGGTCACCCAGTACTTC
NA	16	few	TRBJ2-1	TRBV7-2	CASSLVGGNSYNEQFF	TGTGCCAGCAGCTTAGTGGGCGGGAACTCCTACAATGAGCAGTTCTTC
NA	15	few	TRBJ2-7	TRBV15	CATSRDQSGSYEQYF	TGTGCCACCAGCAGAGATCAAAGCGGTTCCTACGAGCAGTACTTC
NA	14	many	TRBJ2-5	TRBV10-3	CAISESGSEGTQYF	TGTGCCATCAGTGAGTCGGGTTCTGAGGGGACCCAGTACTTC
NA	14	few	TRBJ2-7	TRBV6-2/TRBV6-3	CASSVRQDFYEQYF	TGTGCCAGCAGCGTAAGACAGGACTTCTACGAGCAGTACTTC
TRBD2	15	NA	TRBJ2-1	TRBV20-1	CSARLSGRSYNEQFF	TGCAGTGCTAGACTCAGCGGGAGGTCCTACAATGAGCAGTTCTTC
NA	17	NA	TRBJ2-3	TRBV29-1	CSVESQGSPLSRDTQYF	TGCAGCGTTGAATCACAGGGCTCACCCCTCTCACGGGATACGCAGTATTTT
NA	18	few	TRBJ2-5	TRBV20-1	CSAGDRGLPYPIAETQYF	TGCAGTGCTGGAGATCGTGGTTTACCCTACCCAATAGCGGAGACCCAGTACTTC